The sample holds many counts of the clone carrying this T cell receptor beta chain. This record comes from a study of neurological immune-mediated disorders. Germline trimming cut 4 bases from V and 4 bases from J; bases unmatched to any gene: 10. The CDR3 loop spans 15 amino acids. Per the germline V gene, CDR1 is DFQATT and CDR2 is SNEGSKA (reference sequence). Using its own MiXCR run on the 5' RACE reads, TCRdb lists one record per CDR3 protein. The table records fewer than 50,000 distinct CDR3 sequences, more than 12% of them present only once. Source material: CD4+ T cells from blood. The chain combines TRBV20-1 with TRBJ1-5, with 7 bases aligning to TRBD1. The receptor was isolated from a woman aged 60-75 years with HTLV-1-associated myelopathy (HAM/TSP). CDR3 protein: CSATRHGTDNQPQHF. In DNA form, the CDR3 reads TGCAGTGCTACCCGTCACGGGACAGATAATCAGCCCCAGCATTTT.